The entry below describes one T cell receptor (beta chain). Its antigen target is currently unknown. No much larger clone exists at a distance of one base, and base qualities are not known. The library was obtained by the immunoSEQ multiplex PCR assay. TCRdb carries this immuneACCESS record with in-frame sequences only. Its versions omit some clonotypes, under half of them owing to an unresolved V gene in the studies checked, with the rest unexplained. The sample contains 2,000 to 2,500 clones, 85% to 95% of them found a single time. The ten largest clones add up to approximately 3.5% of the sample. The CDR3, from cysteine to phenylalanine, totals 17 residues. The only DNA kept is the CDR3, 51 bases in frame from the first base. V and J are trimmed by 3 bases and 7 bases, and the gene matches miss 15 bases of the junction. Via the germline V gene, CDR1 is SGHTA and CDR2 FQGNSA. The sample belongs to a study of tumor T cells in aggressive B-cell lymphoma (dated by TCRdb to about 2017).

Specimen: tumor tissue. The chain is made from TRBV7-2 and TRBJ1-2, with 9 middle bases fitting TRBD1. The TCR originated in an adult with diffuse large B cell lymphoma. The sequence in DNA is TGTGCCAGCAGCTTCACAGGGGGCCTAATCAGTCAGGGTGGCTACACCTTC. It translates to CASSFTGGLISQGGYTF. Reference TRBV7-2 and TRBJ1-2 genes cover what lies past the CDR3, so the full variable domain is GAGVSQSPSNKVTEKGKDVELRCDPISGHTALYWYRQSLGQGLEFLIYFQGNSAPDKSGLPSDRFSAERTGGSVSTLTIQRTQQEDSAVYLCASSFTGGLISQGGYTFGSGTRLTVV.